This passage covers 19 T cell receptor beta chains from one sample sequenced in a study of T cells in Graves' hyperthyroidism and ophthalmopathy (dated 2019 in TCRdb). The library was generated by multiplex PCR. The instrument was an Illumina HiSeq 2000. Amplification of TCR beta CDR3 regions was carried out from RNA transcripts. The first round of RT-PCR for the TCR CDR3 was performed with the HTBI primer set and the Qiagen OneStep RT-PCR kit. TCRdb reanalyzed the raw reads on its own, using fastp at Q25 for trimming and MiXCR for clone calling, and kept in-frame beta chains. Under each unique CDR3 protein, matching rows form one entry showing the most common genes and DNA. A total of approximately 600,000 distinct CDR3 sequences appear in this sample, roughly 14% of them only once. The ten largest clones represent roughly 5.5% of the sample. The sequenced material came from blood. These receptors were obtained from a young woman with Graves' hyperthyroidism that later progressed to Graves' ophthalmopathy.

In this sample, this clonotype turned up many times. The chain uses TRBV25-1 and TRBJ1-2; no definite D call. CDR3 length equals 11 residues. Trimming removed 5 bases at V and 1 base at J, with 2 bases between. Germline V gives CDR1 MGHDK, CDR2 SYGVNS. The CDR3 protein is CASSYNYGYTF. CDR3 bases: TGTGCCAGCAGTTATAACTATGGCTACACCTTC.

The V gene is TRBV28, the J gene TRBJ2-5, with 7 bases that match TRBD1. Germline assignment: CDR1 MDHEN and CDR2 SYDVKM. V shed 6 bases, J shed 2 bases, and the junction held 6 bases outside the gene matches. The CDR3 covers 14 residues. For the CDR3, the DNA is TGTGCCAGCAGCCCAAGACAGGGACAAGAGACCCAGTACTTC. It is translated as CASSPRQGQETQYF.

This clonotype has only one observation. A single base separates this from a much larger clone, so it may be a read error. This rearrangement joins TRBV11-2 to TRBJ2-2, with D perhaps being TRBD1 or TRBD2 (5 bases each). CDR3 length: 17 amino acids. The V gene lost 9 bases and the J gene lost 2 bases, with 22 bases spanning the gap. CDR1 is SGHAT and CDR2 is FQNNGV in the germline V gene. Here the CDR3 DNA reads TGTGCCAGACGCCTAGGGGTGAGCGGAGCAAACACCGGGGAGCTGTTTTTT. It specifies CARRLGVSGANTGELFF. Together with reference TRBV11-2 and TRBJ2-2, the CDR3 gives the full variable domain: EAGVAQSPRYKIIEKRQSVAFWCNPISGHATLYWYQQILGQGPKLLIQFQNNGVVDDSQLPKDRFSAERLKGVDSTLKIQPAKLEDSAVYLCARRLGVSGANTGELFFGEGSRLTVL.

This clonotype occurred a few times. The chain employs TRBV7-9 and TRBJ2-2; TRBD1 or TRBD2 may be the D gene (6 bases each). Germline lookup yields CDR1 SEHNR and CDR2 FQNEAQ (reference sequence). This CDR3 region has 14 residues. Trimming stripped 5 bases from V and 4 bases from J, with 11 bases between. The CDR3 region has the DNA TGTGCCAGCAGCGGGGGGCATCTCACCGGGGAGCTGTTTTTT. This encodes CASSGGHLTGELFF.

This clonotype has a count of ten or more. V and J are TRBV20-1 and TRBJ2-2, with 9 bases that match TRBD2. J gave up 2 bases and V 6 bases, and 7 bases lay outside the gene matches. CDR1 is DFQATT and CDR2 is SNEGSKA in the germline V gene (reference sequence). The CDR3 sequence is 15 residues long. CDR3 protein: CSACGLASNTGELFF. The CDR3 DNA reads as TGCAGTGCATGTGGACTAGCGTCTAACACCGGGGAGCTGTTTTTT.

Ten or more counts support this clonotype. The V gene is TRBV5-1, the J gene TRBJ2-3; TRBD2 agrees at 8 bases. Germline V gene data show CDR1 as SGHRS and CDR2 as YFSETQ. CDR3 length: 14 amino acids. V shed 0 bases and J 6 bases; nucleotides not matched to a gene: 3. CDR3 coding DNA: TGCGCCAGCAGCTTGGGGCGGGAGGTGGATACGCAGTATTTT. It encodes CASSLGREVDTQYF.

This clonotype was recorded at least ten times. The V call is TRBV4-1, the J call TRBJ2-7, with TRBD1 identical over 11 bases. The germline V gene has CDR1 MGHRA and CDR2 YSYEKL. CDR3 length: 14 residues. J was trimmed by 7 bases and V by 6 bases; bases with no gene match: 8. CDR3 in amino acids: CASRPGQGAREQYF. In nucleotides, the CDR3 is TGCGCCAGCAGACCTGGACAGGGGGCGAGAGAGCAGTACTTC.

In the case of this clonotype: The junction and the germline gene differ at one end; a read error may be behind it. This chain joins TRBV28 and TRBJ1-1; D remains ambiguous. Germline CDR1 reads MDHEN; CDR2 reads SYDVKM. There are 11 residues in the CDR3. The CDR3 DNA reads as TGTGCCAGCAGTACCAACACTGAAGCTTCCTTT. Translating gives CASSTNTEASF.

This clonotype was seen many times. This sequence joins TRBV20-1 and TRBJ2-7, with 10 bases matching TRBD2. The CDR3 is 14 residues long. Losses at the gene ends were 1 base for V and 1 base for J; bases not matched to a gene: 1. Germline CDR1 DFQATT, CDR2 SNEGSKA (reference sequence). This CDR3 reads CSARVAGGSYEQYF. The CDR3 coding sequence is TGCAGTGCTAGAGTAGCGGGAGGTTCCTACGAGCAGTACTTC.

This clonotype was seen at least ten times. The genes are TRBV3-1 and TRBJ2-1; TRBD1 is a possible D gene (5 bases). Trimming shortened V by 4 bases and J by 9 bases, and 10 bases separated the two germline ends. CDR3 size: 12 residues. Germline V CDR1 and CDR2: LGHDT, YNNKEL (reference sequence). The DNA for the CDR3 is TGTGCCAGCAGCCCCCCAGGGCGTGAGCAGTTCTTC. Encoded protein: CASSPPGREQFF.

The CDR3 nucleotides read TGCGCCAGCAGCCAAGACTTCCCGGCCAGTAACACCGGGGAGCTGTTTTTT. Protein: CASSQDFPASNTGELFF. This chain uses TRBV4-3 with TRBJ2-2; D unclear. This CDR3 is 17 amino acids long. V lost 0 bases, J lost 2 bases, and 13 bases lay in between. Germline V gene data show CDR1 as LGHNA and CDR2 as YSLEER.

This clonotype occurred a few times. The genes are TRBV20-1 and TRBJ1-1; a weak D match, TRBD1 (5 bases). Per the germline V gene, CDR1 is DFQATT and CDR2 is SNEGSKA (reference sequence). V dropped 0 bases and J dropped 4 bases, with 24 bases sitting between them. The CDR3 has 18 amino acids. The DNA for the CDR3 is TGCAGTGCTAGAGATCTGGGGAACGGGGCGACGGCGAGCACTGAAGCTTTCTTT. The encoded protein is CSARDLGNGATASTEAFF.

This clonotype was counted ten times or more. J is TRBJ1-5 and V is TRBV2; D not resolved. This CDR3 is 14 amino acids long. V was trimmed by 3 bases and J by 0 bases, leaving 6 bases between them. Germline CDR1 SNHLY, CDR2 FYNNEI. CDR3 region: CASSDRHSNQPQHF. CDR3 DNA: TGTGCCAGCAGTGACAGACATAGCAATCAGCCCCAGCATTTT.

V gene TRBV9 combines with J gene TRBJ1-4; 7 bases match TRBD1. The length of the CDR3 is 15 residues. The ends lost 3 bases at V and 4 bases at J; junction bases unmatched: 6. The V gene's germline CDR1 is SGDLS and CDR2 YYNGEE. CDR3 amino acids: CASSGLRDSNEKLFF. The CDR3 nucleotides are TGTGCCAGCAGCGGTCTCCGGGACAGTAATGAAAAACTGTTTTTT.

This clonotype has more than one count but fewer than ten. The genes are TRBV12-3 or TRBV12-4 and TRBJ2-2; 9 bases fit TRBD2. Losses at the gene ends were 3 bases for V and 6 bases for J; bases not matched to a gene: 5. There are 15 residues in the CDR3. The CDR3 here is CASSFSGSVPGELFF. The CDR3 nucleotides read TGTGCCAGCAGTTTTAGCGGGAGTGTCCCCGGGGAGCTGTTTTTT.

The chain recombines TRBV4-3 with TRBJ1-3; no clear D gene. The germline V gene has CDR1 LGHNA and CDR2 YSLEER. CDR3 length: 15 amino acids. V lost 1 base and J lost 2, with 9 bases in between. The CDR3 region has the DNA TGCGCCAGCAGCCAAGGGAGGGATGCTGGAAACACCATATATTTT. Translating gives CASSQGRDAGNTIYF.

The table lists this clonotype with many counts. The V call is TRBV24-1, the J call TRBJ2-1; 10 nucleotides line up with TRBD1. V lost 5 bases and J lost 7; bases outside the gene matches: 7. The CDR3 extends over 15 amino acids. Germline V CDR1 and CDR2: KGHDR, SFDVKD. The DNA for the CDR3 is TGTGCCACCAGTGCACCGGGACAGGGGCGGAATGAGCAGTTCTTC. It is translated as CATSAPGQGRNEQFF.

The table lists this clonotype with many counts. V and J are TRBV30 and TRBJ1-3; D gene unclear. Trimming removed 0 bases at V and 2 bases at J, with 14 bases between. The CDR3 consists of 16 residues. Germline values: CDR1 GTSNPN, CDR2 SVGIG (reference sequence). DNA for the CDR3: TGTGCCTGGAGTGTACTCGGCAGCGCGACTGGAAACACCATATATTTT. It specifies CAWSVLGSATGNTIYF.

This clonotype was counted ten times or more. The chain employs TRBV27 and TRBJ1-1; 8 bases map to TRBD1. The CDR3 covers 15 residues. CDR1 is MNHEY and CDR2 is SMNVEV in the germline V gene (reference sequence). V lost 6 bases, J lost 5 bases, and 11 bases stayed unmatched. CDR3 in amino acids: CASSSTGAVETEAFF. CDR3 nucleotides: TGTGCCAGCAGCTCGACAGGGGCTGTGGAAACTGAAGCTTTCTTT.